These 4 T cell receptor beta chains originate from one sample sequenced in a study of T cell repertoires in cytomegalovirus infection (dated by TCRdb to the late 2010s). The instrument was an Illumina HiSeq 1500. The public reads were run again by TCRdb, first through fastp at Q25 and then through MiXCR, and only productive beta chains were kept. Each CDR3 protein gets just one entry, which takes the most common genes and DNA from the rows behind it. The sample includes 170,000 or so distinct CDR3 sequences, with 17% observed a single time. The leading ten clones occupy roughly a quarter of the sample. Sequenced material: CD8+ T cells from PBMCs. These receptors were obtained from a human donor in good health (CMV status not recorded). Some clones in this sample may be carry-over from other donors' samples.

The gene calls are TRBV28 and TRBJ2-6, with D tentatively TRBD2 (5 bases). CDR1 and CDR2 from the germline V gene are MDHEN and SYDVKM. The CDR3 covers 16 residues. The V end lost 3 bases, the J end lost 0 bases, and 9 bases lay between the germline ends. The DNA for the CDR3 is TGTGCCAGCAGTTTTGGACGGGGCTCTGGGGCCAACGTCCTGACTTTC. Its protein product is CASSFGRGSGANVLTF. The variable domain in full, with the rest retrieved from reference TRBV28 and TRBJ2-6, is DVKVTQSSRYLVKRTGEKVFLECVQDMDHENMFWYRQDPGLGLRLIYFSYDVKMKEKGDIPEGYSVSREKKERFSLILESASTNQTSMYLCASSFGRGSGANVLTFGAGSRLTVL.

The rearrangement links TRBV28 to TRBJ2-7; possibly TRBD1 for D (6 bases). The CDR3 has 15 residues. From germline, CDR1 is MDHEN and CDR2 SYDVKM. V gave up 4 bases and J gave up 2 bases, with 15 bases separating them. Written as DNA, the CDR3 is TGTGCCAGCAGTTCTACCGACAGGATGACCTACGAGCAGTACTTC. Amino acids: CASSSTDRMTYEQYF.

This rearrangement joins TRBV7-8 to TRBJ1-2; no clear D. The CDR3 is 15 amino acids. Trimming stripped 0 bases from V and 2 bases from J, with 10 bases between. Germline values: CDR1 SGHVS, CDR2 FQNEAQ. The CDR3 here is CASSLATGLNYGYTF. The CDR3 DNA reads as TGTGCCAGCAGCTTAGCTACGGGATTGAACTATGGCTACACCTTC.

The rearrangement links TRBV7-1 to TRBJ2-1; D assignment may be TRBD1 or TRBD2 (5 bases each). TRBV7-1 is labeled an ORF, and its function is uncertain. The CDR3 length is 13 residues. Between the trimmed V and J ends, which lost 5 bases and 8 bases, there was a span of 13 bases. CDR3 nucleotides: TGTGCCAGCAGCCCAGGGACGGTCGATGAGCAGTTCTTC. It encodes CASSPGTVDEQFF.